This T cell receptor beta chain appears in the sequencing data of a study of blood T cell repertoires in COVID-19. Study-level background: Nucleic acid was either cDNA or gDNA, and it came from T cells, B-cell-depleted T cells, or PBMCs.

The CDR3 is made up of 14 amino acids. V shed 0 bases and J shed 0 bases, with 4 bases lying between them. Germline CDR1 reads SGDLS; CDR2 reads YYNGEE. Produced via immunoSEQ multiplex PCR; TCRdb's table is partial and in-frame only. The sample holds approximately 200,000 clones, around 87% seen once. This sequence was found in a man in his sixties who had recovered from COVID-19. The sample taken for sequencing was peripheral blood. The chain joins TRBV9 to TRBJ1-3, with D unresolved. In nucleotides, the CDR3 is TGTGCCAGCAGCGTAGCCCTCTCTGGAAACACCATATATTTT. It translates to CASSVALSGNTIYF.